Each of the 27 T cell receptor beta chains below was sequenced from the same sample in a study of cytomegalovirus exposure and HLA in healthy donors. The PCR had 60 Vbeta and 13 Jbeta primers. Assay: immunoSEQ multiplex PCR; the TCRdb copy retains only in-frame clones and omits some. Among around 200,000 clones listed, about 69% were seen once. The sample was PBMCs. These receptors came from a male donor in good health and CMV-seronegative.

The rearrangement links TRBV10-3 to TRBJ1-4; TRBD1 matches at 7 bases. V shed 4 bases, J shed 7 bases, and the junction held 6 bases outside the gene matches. CDR3 length: 14 residues. Germline V CDR1 and CDR2: ENHRY, SYGVKD. CDR3 sequence reads: CAISATGPAEKLFF. CDR3 DNA: TGTGCCATCAGTGCGACAGGGCCGGCTGAAAAACTGTTTTTT.

The chain links TRBV25-1 to TRBJ1-2; D remains unclear. CDR3 length: 16 residues. Germline V gene sequence: CDR1 MGHDK, CDR2 SYGVNS. V was trimmed by 2 bases and J by 8 bases, leaving 21 bases between them. In DNA, the CDR3 is TGTGCCAGCAGTGAAGCCACCTCTTCGAGGAATGGGGGCTACACCTTC. It yields the protein CASSEATSSRNGGYTF.

This chain connects TRBV6-4 to TRBJ1-6, with 7 nucleotides matching TRBD1. Losses at the gene ends were 3 bases for V and 5 bases for J; bases not matched to a gene: 4. CDR1 and CDR2 (germline): MRHNA, SNTAGT. CDR3 length: 15 residues. The DNA for the CDR3 is TGTGCCAGCAGTGAACAGGGGCGAGATAATTCACCCCTCCACTTT. This translates into CASSEQGRDNSPLHF.

The rearrangement joins TRBV28 to TRBJ2-7; maybe TRBD1 (6 bases). Trimming took 6 bases from V and 7 from J, leaving 13 bases between them. Germline V gives CDR1 MDHEN, CDR2 SYDVKM. This CDR3 is 12 amino acids long. The CDR3 spells CASRDLGGEQYF. The CDR3 DNA follows: TGTGCCAGCAGGGACCTAGGGGGAGAGCAGTACTTC.

The chain combines TRBV5-1 with TRBJ2-1, with 8 positions matching TRBD1. The germline gives CDR1 SGHRS, CDR2 YFSETQ. This CDR3 is built from 15 residues. Trimming at V came to 1 base and at J to 4 bases, leaving 4 bases not matched to a gene. CDR3 residues: CASSLSGQGYNEQFF. The CDR3 DNA sequence: TGCGCCAGCAGCTTGTCAGGACAGGGTTACAATGAGCAGTTCTTC.

CDR3 nucleotide sequence: TGTGCCAGCAGCCTGATTTCAGCGGGGGGGCTGGATGAGCAGTTCTTC. Its translation is CASSLISAGGLDEQFF. The V call is TRBV27, the J call TRBJ2-1; 10 bases align to TRBD2. The CDR3 is made up of 16 amino acids. Losses at the gene ends were 6 bases for V and 8 bases for J; bases not matched to a gene: 13. CDR1 MNHEY and CDR2 SMNVEV come from the germline V gene (reference sequence).

The sample holds a few counts of this clone. This chain connects TRBV5-1 to TRBJ2-3; D is ambiguous. The length of the CDR3 is 14 residues. The V and J ends lost 5 bases and 1 base respectively, with 11 bases between them. CDR1 is SGHRS, CDR2 YFSETQ, per germline. CDR3 nucleotides: TGCGCCAGCAGGCCCGCGACTGGCACAGATACGCAGTATTTT. Its translation: CASRPATGTDTQYF.

Turning to this clone: This CDR3 is also generated by other DNA sequences in the sample. The CDR3 nucleotides are TGTGCCAGCAGTTTAGGGACAGAAGCTTTCTTT. This encodes CASSLGTEAFF. V gene TRBV28 combines with J gene TRBJ1-1; D is possibly TRBD1 (6 bases). V lost 2 bases and J lost 8, with 6 bases in between. The CDR3 length is 11 residues. Per the germline V gene, CDR1 is MDHEN and CDR2 is SYDVKM.

This clone has a handful of counts. The chain uses TRBV9 and TRBJ1-3; 7 bases fit TRBD1. Trimming removed 1 base from V and 2 bases from J; junction bases left unmatched: 9. The germline V gene has CDR1 SGDLS and CDR2 YYNGEE. The CDR3 runs to 17 residues. Written as DNA, the CDR3 is TGTGCCAGCAGCGTAAGGAGTACAGGGGTGACTGGAAACACCATATATTTT. This encodes CASSVRSTGVTGNTIYF.

The chain joins TRBV15 to TRBJ2-7, with D perhaps matching TRBD1 (5 bases). This CDR3 contains 14 residues. Germline V gene lookup returns CDR1 LNHNV and CDR2 YYDKDF (reference sequence). V was cut by 5 bases and J by 5 bases, with 16 bases left in between. The CDR3 DNA reads TGTGCCACCAGCTCCCTAAGGGGCGACGACGAGCAGTACTTC. Translation: CATSSLRGDDEQYF. The variable domain in full, completed from reference TRBV15 and TRBJ2-7, reads DAMVIQNPRYQVTQFGKPVTLSCSQTLNHNVMYWYQQKSSQAPKLLFHYYDKDFNNEADTPDNFQSRRPNTSFCFLDIRSPGLGDTAMYLCATSSLRGDDEQYFGPGTRLTVT.

The rearrangement uses TRBV14 and TRBJ2-7, with 7 positions matching TRBD1. V shed 0 bases and J 1 base; nucleotides not matched to a gene: 3. Germline-derived CDR1 and CDR2 are SGHDN and FVKESK. The CDR3 contains 15 residues. CDR3 amino acids: CASSQEARGSYEQYF. The CDR3 region has the DNA TGTGCCAGCAGCCAAGAAGCCAGGGGGTCCTACGAGCAGTACTTC.

The table lists this clone with a count of one. The chain joins TRBV6-1 to TRBJ1-1; D possibly corresponds to TRBD1 (6 bases). CDR3 length: 12 amino acids. Per the germline V gene, CDR1 is MNHNS and CDR2 is SASEGT. V was clipped by 5 bases and J by 5 bases, with 9 bases between them. The DNA of the CDR3 is TGTGCCAGCAGTTTCAGGGGTACTGAAGCTTTCTTT. It specifies CASSFRGTEAFF.

This clone was observed a single time. The chain carries TRBV10-3 and TRBJ1-5; D possibly corresponds to TRBD1 (6 bases). Trimming took off 6 bases at V and 15 bases at J, with 18 bases between the two ends. CDR1 ENHRY and CDR2 SYGVKD come from the germline V gene. The CDR3 length is 12 residues. The CDR3 loop reads CAISTDTGFRHF. Here the CDR3 DNA reads TGTGCCATCAGCACAGATACAGGGTTCCGGCATTTT.

The chain combines TRBV11-3 with TRBJ2-3; TRBD2 matches at 11 bases. The CDR3 extends over 12 amino acids. CDR1 and CDR2 (germline): SGHNT, YENEEA. V was clipped by 5 bases and J by 10 bases; unmatched bases: 2. The CDR3 DNA sequence: TGTGCCAGCAGCGAGGGACTAGCGGCGCAGTATTTT. Residues: CASSEGLAAQYF.

This sequence joins TRBV29-1 and TRBJ2-7; 8 bases map to TRBD1. The junction had 2 bases not matched to a gene; V was cut back by 4 bases and J by 3 bases. CDR3 length: 12 residues. The germline CDR1 and CDR2 sequences are SQVTM and ANQGSEA. The CDR3 coding sequence is TGCAGCGTTGGGGACAGGATCTACGAGCAGTACTTC. Encoded protein: CSVGDRIYEQYF.

The rearrangement uses TRBV5-6 and TRBJ2-5, with 8 bases fitting TRBD2. TRBJ2-7 matches the DNA end more closely, so the J call is doubtful. Germline CDR1 and CDR2: SGHDT and YYEEEE. The CDR3 has 14 residues. The CDR3 protein is CASSFSGSGYEQYF. For the CDR3, the DNA is TGTGCCAGCAGCTTCAGCGGGAGTGGCTACGAGCAGTACTTC.

The chain is built from TRBV27 and TRBJ2-3; the match to TRBD1 covers 7 bases. Germline V gene sequence: CDR1 MNHEY, CDR2 SMNVEV (reference sequence). Losses at the gene ends were 5 bases for V and 5 bases for J; bases not matched to a gene: 4. This CDR3 spans 13 amino acids. The CDR3, as DNA: TGTGCCAGCAGTCCGACAGGGTTAGATACGCAGTATTTT. It encodes CASSPTGLDTQYF.

The chain carries TRBV28 and TRBJ2-1; the match to TRBD2 covers 11 bases. Germline assignment: CDR1 MDHEN and CDR2 SYDVKM. The V gene end was trimmed by 3 bases and the J gene end by 8 bases; junction bases not matched to a gene: 6. The CDR3 length is 15 residues. CDR3 DNA: TGTGCCAGCAGTTTTAGCGGGAGGGCCCTGGATGAGCAGTTCTTC. Its protein product is CASSFSGRALDEQFF.

The chain recombines TRBV6-1 with TRBJ1-2, with 9 bases matching TRBD1. CDR1 and CDR2 (germline): MNHNS, SASEGT. The CDR3 consists of 13 residues. Trimming cost V 7 bases and J 4 bases; bases outside gene matches: 4. CDR3 amino acids: CASTKTGGYGYTF. The CDR3 bases are TGTGCCAGCACCAAGACAGGGGGCTATGGCTACACCTTC.

V is TRBV6-6 and J is TRBJ1-1, with D possibly matching TRBD1 (5 bases). The CDR3 is 14 amino acids. Trimming removed 5 bases at V and 11 bases at J, with 21 bases between. The V gene's germline CDR1 is MNHNY and CDR2 SVGAGI (reference sequence). The DNA for the CDR3 is TGTGCCAGCAGTCTAGCGGATGGTGGGGGGGTGGCTTTCTTT. Translating it yields CASSLADGGGVAFF.

In this sample, this clone turned up once. The V call is TRBV11-2, the J call TRBJ1-5; D not certain. V shed 3 bases and J shed 7 bases, with 13 bases lying between them. The germline CDR1 and CDR2 sequences are SGHAT and FQNNGV. The length of the CDR3 is 14 residues. CDR3 bases: TGTGCCAGCAGCTTTAGCGGGTCGGGCCAGCCCCAGCATTTT. It specifies CASSFSGSGQPQHF.

The chain uses TRBV9 and TRBJ2-7; possible D gene TRBD1, 5 bases. The CDR3 has 16 amino acids. Germline V CDR1 and CDR2: SGDLS, YYNGEE. V lost 0 bases to trimming and J lost 7 bases, with 20 bases between them. The CDR3 region is CASSVAAMSTAWEQYF. The DNA for the CDR3 is TGTGCCAGCAGCGTAGCCGCAATGTCGACAGCCTGGGAGCAGTACTTC.

The V call is TRBV6-5, the J call TRBJ2-7; D unresolved. Germline CDR1 reads MNHEY; CDR2 reads SVGAGI. The CDR3 extends over 11 amino acids. V dropped 8 bases and J dropped 6 bases, with 11 bases sitting between them. CDR3: CASQRDTEQYF. CDR3 coding DNA: TGTGCCAGCCAAAGAGACACCGAGCAGTACTTC.

The CDR3, as DNA: TGTGCCAGCAGCGCTGGGGGGGCTAGCACAGATACGCAGTATTTT. Encoded protein: CASSAGGASTDTQYF. The V gene is TRBV9, the J gene TRBJ2-3; TRBD2 is a possible D gene (7 bases). Trimming shortened V by 3 bases and J by 0 bases, and 11 bases separated the two germline ends. The length of the CDR3 is 15 residues. The germline V gene encodes CDR1 SGDLS and CDR2 YYNGEE.

The sample holds a few counts of this clone. The chain couples TRBV7-2 to TRBJ2-5; D may be TRBD1 (5 bases). Germline V gives CDR1 SGHTA, CDR2 FQGNSA. V was clipped by 5 bases and J by 4 bases, with 14 bases between them. The CDR3 extends over 14 amino acids. CDR3 coding DNA: TGTGCCAGCAGCCTGGCAGGGCTCAGAGAGACCCAGTACTTC. It is translated as CASSLAGLRETQYF.

This chain links TRBV27 with TRBJ2-3, with TRBD2 matching 7 bases. The CDR3 is 15 residues long. J was trimmed by 0 bases and V by 6 bases; bases with no gene match: 6. From germline, CDR1 is MNHEY and CDR2 SMNVEV (reference sequence). The CDR3 reads CASSLTSASTDTQYF. Here the CDR3 DNA reads TGTGCCAGCAGCCTAACTAGCGCCAGCACAGATACGCAGTATTTT.

The chain employs TRBV29-1 and TRBJ2-7; 9 nucleotides agree with TRBD1. V lost 6 bases, J lost 4 bases, and 7 bases stayed unmatched. This CDR3 has 13 residues. Germline CDR1 SQVTM, CDR2 ANQGSEA. The CDR3 reads CSVSGTGRYEQYF. The CDR3 coding sequence is TGCAGCGTCTCCGGGACAGGGAGGTACGAGCAGTACTTC.